This passage covers 10 T cell receptor beta chains from one sample sequenced in a study of cytomegalovirus exposure and HLA in healthy donors. The PCR made use of 60 Vbeta and 13 Jbeta primers. Method: immunoSEQ multiplex PCR; TCRdb's copy keeps in-frame clones and lacks some. Among approximately 200,000 clones listed, roughly 78% were seen once. Sequencing was carried out using PBMCs. The receptors here all came from a girl between 5 and 17 years old in good health and CMV-seropositive.

This sequence joins TRBV18 and TRBJ2-2; D is possibly TRBD2 (5 bases). This CDR3 has 16 residues. V was trimmed by 6 bases and J by 0 bases, leaving 14 bases between them. CDR1 is KGHSH and CDR2 is LQKENI in the germline V gene. DNA of the CDR3: TGTGCCAGCTCCCCCCCGAACGGGGCGAACACCGGGGAGCTGTTTTTT. Protein: CASSPPNGANTGELFF. Full variable domain (remainder filled in from reference TRBV18 and TRBJ2-2): NAGVMQNPRHLVRRRGQEARLRCSPMKGHSHVYWYRQLPEEGLKFMVYLQKENIIDESGMPKERFSAEFPKEGPSILRIQQVVRGDSAAYFCASSPPNGANTGELFFGEGSRLTVL.

This clone was recorded a few times. This chain uses TRBV14 with TRBJ2-5; a weak D match, TRBD2 (6 bases). The germline V and J ends were trimmed by 1 base and 5 bases, with 14 bases remaining between them. Germline V gene lookup returns CDR1 SGHDN and CDR2 FVKESK. The CDR3 spans 15 residues. The CDR3 DNA follows: TGTGCCAGCAGCCAAGTGGAGACCCGGGGGGAGACCCAGTACTTC. It is translated as CASSQVETRGETQYF.

The V call is TRBV7-2, the J call TRBJ2-1, with TRBD2 matching over 10 bases. Germline CDR1 is SGHTA and CDR2 is FQGNSA. The CDR3 covers 15 residues. V trimming: 6 bases; J trimming: 4 bases; junction bases outside the gene matches: 6. The CDR3 sequence is CASREAGGPYNEQFF. The CDR3 nucleotides read TGTGCCAGCAGGGAAGCGGGGGGGCCTTACAATGAGCAGTTCTTC.

This clone was counted a few times. The rearrangement uses TRBV19 and TRBJ1-1; D is undetermined. The CDR3 length is 13 residues. Germline V gene lookup returns CDR1 LNHDA and CDR2 SQIVND (reference sequence). V shed 8 bases and J shed 4 bases, with 14 bases lying between them. The CDR3 sequence: CASRGLLGTEAFF. The CDR3, as DNA: TGTGCCAGTCGCGGACTCTTGGGCACTGAAGCTTTCTTT.

This clone has only one observation. The V call is TRBV5-1, the J call TRBJ1-6; D is possibly TRBD1 (6 bases). There are 18 residues in the CDR3. Germline V gene data show CDR1 as SGHRS and CDR2 as YFSETQ. V was cut by 0 bases and J by 7 bases, with 20 bases left in between. As DNA, the CDR3 is TGCGCCAGCAGCTTGGTCGTTAATGTCGGGGGGCAGAATTCACCCCTCCACTTT. It encodes CASSLVVNVGGQNSPLHF.

V is TRBV19 and J is TRBJ1-5; TRBD1 matches at 7 bases. CDR1 is LNHDA and CDR2 is SQIVND in the germline V gene (reference sequence). V dropped 4 bases and J dropped 0; count of bases not matched to a gene: 12. This CDR3 is 18 amino acids long. The CDR3, as DNA: TGTGCCAGTAGTAAACCTCGGGACAGCTTGTATAGCAATCAGCCCCAGCATTTT. Protein sequence: CASSKPRDSLYSNQPQHF.

The chain has TRBV5-1 and TRBJ1-4; D unclear. Per the germline V gene, CDR1 is SGHRS and CDR2 is YFSETQ. Between the trimmed V and J ends, which lost 0 bases and 7 bases, there was a span of 16 bases. The CDR3 has 16 residues. The CDR3 sequence: CASSLDIGLRREKLFF. DNA for the CDR3: TGCGCCAGCAGCTTGGATATTGGGCTACGGCGTGAAAAACTGTTTTTT. Looking up the rest from reference TRBV5-1 and TRBJ1-4 gives the full variable domain: KAGVTQTPRYLIKTRGQQVTLSCSPISGHRSVSWYQQTPGQGLQFLFEYFSETQRNKGNFPGRFSGRQFSNSRSEMNVSTLELGDSALYLCASSLDIGLRREKLFFGSGTQLSVL.

Only one count was recorded for this clone. The chain carries TRBV19 and TRBJ2-1; D possibly corresponds to TRBD1 (6 bases). CDR3 size: 14 residues. V lost 5 bases to trimming and J lost 0 bases, with 8 bases between them. Germline CDR1 is LNHDA and CDR2 is SQIVND (reference sequence). CDR3 region: CASSDRYSYNEQFF. The CDR3 DNA sequence: TGTGCCAGTAGTGACAGGTACTCCTACAATGAGCAGTTCTTC. Together with reference TRBV19 and TRBJ2-1, the CDR3 gives the full variable domain: DGGITQSPKYLFRKEGQNVTLSCEQNLNHDAMYWYRQDPGQGLRLIYYSQIVNDFQKGDIAEGYSVSREKKESFPLTVTSAQKNPTAFYLCASSDRYSYNEQFFGPGTRLTVL.

V and J are TRBV4-3 and TRBJ1-2; 8 bases map to TRBD1. CDR1 is LGHNA, CDR2 YSLEER, per germline. CDR3 length: 16 amino acids. J gave up 4 bases and V 2 bases, and 9 bases lay outside the gene matches. CDR3 bases: TGCGCCAGCAGCCAACTCCCCTTGACAGGGGTCTATGGCTACACCTTC. Translating it yields CASSQLPLTGVYGYTF.

A single count supports this clone. The chain is built from TRBV18 and TRBJ2-1; D may be TRBD2 (6 bases). Trimming cost V 3 bases and J 8 bases, with 11 bases left between them. The CDR3 covers 13 residues. Germline V gene sequence: CDR1 KGHSH, CDR2 LQKENI. CDR3 DNA: TGTGCCAGCTCACCGCGGGATGGCGATGAGCAGTTCTTC. Its translation is CASSPRDGDEQFF.